These T cell receptor beta chains were read from a single sample in a study of metastatic and nonmetastatic thyroid tumors. TCRdb reprocessed the PCR reads via MiXCR. The table records fewer than 20,000 clones, around 23% of them present only once. The sample was adjacent normal tissue. The receptors come from a female donor with papillary thyroid cancer or a benign thyroid nodule (not recorded which). Some clones in this sample may be carry-over from other donors' samples. Each CDR3 is given with its conserved first and last residue. Each record gives: D gene, J gene, clone size, V gene, CDR3 protein, CDR3 DNA. The D gene is left open where the match is weak. Size values are once, few and many counts, or a class for expanded clones, and some rows have none.

d_call: TRBD1
j_call: TRBJ1-5
clone_size: many
v_call: TRBV11-1
cdr3_aa: CASSLIQGGGNQPQHF
cdr3_nt: TGTGCCAGCAGCCTTATACAGGGGGGGGGCAATCAGCCCCAGCATTTT

d_call: TRBD2
j_call: TRBJ2-2
clone_size: few
v_call: TRBV28
cdr3_aa: CASSRTSGRSTGELFF
cdr3_nt: TGTGCCAGCAGTCGGACTAGCGGGAGATCAACCGGGGAGCTGTTTTTT

d_call: -
j_call: TRBJ1-1
clone_size: few
v_call: TRBV20-1
cdr3_aa: CSAGDLQGPNTEAFF
cdr3_nt: TGCAGTGCTGGGGACCTTCAGGGGCCTAACACTGAAGCTTTCTTT

d_call: -
j_call: TRBJ1-6
clone_size: many
v_call: TRBV7-9
cdr3_aa: CASSFDTRTLHF
cdr3_nt: TGTGCCAGCAGCTTTGATACTCGAACCCTCCACTTT

d_call: TRBD1
j_call: TRBJ1-3
clone_size: once
v_call: TRBV11-1
cdr3_aa: CASSPWTGPSGNTIYF
cdr3_nt: TGTGCCAGCAGCCCGTGGACAGGTCCCTCTGGAAACACCATATATTTT

d_call: TRBD1
j_call: TRBJ2-7
clone_size: -
v_call: TRBV6-1
cdr3_aa: CASSFLDRVNYEQYF
cdr3_nt: TGTGCCAGCAGCTTCTTGGACAGGGTTAACTACGAGCAGTACTTC

d_call: TRBD1
j_call: TRBJ2-2
clone_size: few
v_call: TRBV11-2
cdr3_aa: CASSLKTGGFAGELFF
cdr3_nt: TGTGCCAGCAGCTTAAAGACAGGGGGTTTCGCCGGGGAGCTGTTTTTT

d_call: TRBD1
j_call: TRBJ1-1
clone_size: few
v_call: TRBV2
cdr3_aa: CASSEAETGSPEAFF
cdr3_nt: TGTGCCAGCAGTGAAGCTGAGACAGGGAGTCCTGAAGCTTTCTTT

d_call: TRBD2
j_call: TRBJ2-1
clone_size: once
v_call: TRBV19
cdr3_aa: CASSIGTSGGVDRFF
cdr3_nt: TGTGCTAGTAGTATAGGGACTAGCGGGGGGGTGGATCGATTCTTC

d_call: -
j_call: TRBJ1-1
clone_size: few
v_call: TRBV28
cdr3_aa: CASTAGRISTEAFF
cdr3_nt: TGTGCCAGCACTGCAGGGAGGATTTCCACTGAAGCTTTCTTT

d_call: -
j_call: TRBJ1-1
clone_size: -
v_call: TRBV6-2/TRBV6-3
cdr3_aa: CASRKQWNTEAFF
cdr3_nt: TGTGCCAGCAGAAAACAGTGGAACACTGAAGCTTTCTTC

d_call: TRBD1
j_call: TRBJ2-7
clone_size: few
v_call: TRBV12-3/TRBV12-4
cdr3_aa: CASSETGFSREQYF
cdr3_nt: TGTGCCAGCAGCGAGACAGGGTTTTCTAGAGAGCAGTACTTC

d_call: TRBD1
j_call: TRBJ1-1
clone_size: few
v_call: TRBV6-1
cdr3_aa: CASSEAYGTDYTEAFF
cdr3_nt: TGTGCCAGCAGTGAAGCATACGGGACAGACTACACTGAAGCTTTCTTT

d_call: -
j_call: TRBJ2-7
clone_size: -
v_call: TRBV5-4
cdr3_aa: CASSSGRHYEQYF
cdr3_nt: TGTGCCAGCAGCTCGGGACGCCACTACGAGCAGTACTTC

d_call: TRBD2
j_call: TRBJ2-7
clone_size: -
v_call: TRBV15
cdr3_aa: CATNGGTSYEQYF
cdr3_nt: TGTGCCACCAACGGGGGGACGTCCTACGAGCAGTACTTC

d_call: TRBD2
j_call: TRBJ2-1
clone_size: few
v_call: TRBV20-1
cdr3_aa: CSAKGLDYEQFF
cdr3_nt: TGCAGTGCTAAGGGACTAGACTATGAGCAGTTCTTC

d_call: -
j_call: TRBJ1-3
clone_size: -
v_call: TRBV10-3
cdr3_aa: CAISESQGNTIYF
cdr3_nt: TGTGCCATCAGTGAAAGTCAGGGAAACACCATATATTTT

d_call: TRBD1
j_call: TRBJ1-6
clone_size: few
v_call: TRBV19
cdr3_aa: CASSPRQGANSPLHF
cdr3_nt: TGTGCCAGTAGTCCTCGACAGGGGGCTAATTCACCCCTCCACTTT

d_call: -
j_call: TRBJ2-2
clone_size: -
v_call: TRBV2
cdr3_aa: CASTTNRDTGELFF
cdr3_nt: TGTGCCAGCACCACGAACAGGGACACCGGGGAGCTGTTTTTT

d_call: -
j_call: TRBJ2-1
clone_size: few
v_call: TRBV7-3
cdr3_aa: CASSFSGNEQFF
cdr3_nt: TGTGCCAGCAGCTTTAGCGGCAATGAGCAGTTCTTC

d_call: TRBD2
j_call: TRBJ2-7
clone_size: -
v_call: TRBV20-1
cdr3_aa: CSASLGGSLLQEQYF
cdr3_nt: TGCAGTGCTAGTCTCGGCGGGAGCCTTCTACAGGAGCAGTACTTT

d_call: -
j_call: TRBJ1-2
clone_size: -
v_call: TRBV27
cdr3_aa: CASSSFGGPYGYTF
cdr3_nt: TGTGCCAGCAGCTCCTTCGGGGGCCCCTATGGCTACACCTTC

d_call: TRBD1
j_call: TRBJ2-3
clone_size: few
v_call: TRBV28
cdr3_aa: CASSPGTGRTDTQYF
cdr3_nt: TGTGCCAGCAGTCCTGGGACAGGGAGGACAGATACGCAGTATTTT

d_call: -
j_call: TRBJ2-7
clone_size: -
v_call: TRBV19
cdr3_aa: CASSGRPQQNPESREHYF
cdr3_nt: TGTGCCAGTAGTGGAAGACCCCAGCAGAATCCCGAATCGAGGGAGCATTACTTC

d_call: -
j_call: TRBJ1-1
clone_size: many
v_call: TRBV28
cdr3_aa: CASSTINTEAFF
cdr3_nt: TGTGCCAGCAGCACTATTAATACTGAAGCTTTCTTT

d_call: -
j_call: TRBJ2-1
clone_size: -
v_call: TRBV28
cdr3_aa: CASSLGGSGRSYNEQFF
cdr3_nt: TGTGCCAGCAGTTTAGGTGGCTCGGGACGATCCTACAATGAGCAGTTCTTC

d_call: -
j_call: TRBJ1-5
clone_size: few
v_call: TRBV5-1
cdr3_aa: CASSLGVQGEEPQHF
cdr3_nt: TGCGCCAGCAGCTTGGGCGTACAGGGTGAAGAACCCCAGCATTTT

d_call: -
j_call: TRBJ2-1
clone_size: large
v_call: TRBV7-2
cdr3_aa: CASSLQSQVGNNEQFF
cdr3_nt: TGTGCCAGCAGCCTCCAGTCTCAAGTGGGGAACAATGAGCAGTTCTTC

d_call: TRBD1
j_call: TRBJ1-2
clone_size: -
v_call: TRBV20-1
cdr3_aa: CSARTGENYGYTF
cdr3_nt: TGCAGTGCTAGGACAGGGGAAAACTATGGCTACACCTTC

d_call: -
j_call: TRBJ2-1
clone_size: few
v_call: TRBV19
cdr3_aa: CASSMNRRNEQFF
cdr3_nt: TGTGCCAGTAGTATGAATAGGAGGAATGAGCAGTTCTTC

d_call: TRBD2
j_call: TRBJ2-1
clone_size: few
v_call: TRBV6-2/TRBV6-3
cdr3_aa: CASSYSRRERDNEQFF
cdr3_nt: TGTGCCAGCAGTTACTCCCGGCGGGAGCGGGACAATGAGCAGTTCTTC

d_call: -
j_call: TRBJ2-1
clone_size: -
v_call: TRBV7-6
cdr3_aa: CASSLAPPSGYNEQFF
cdr3_nt: TGTGCCAGCAGCTTAGCCCCTCCGTCGGGGTACAATGAGCAGTTCTTC

d_call: TRBD2
j_call: TRBJ2-3
clone_size: -
v_call: TRBV28
cdr3_aa: CASSSPGLVTPFTDTQYF
cdr3_nt: TGTGCCAGCAGTTCGCCGGGACTAGTAACCCCCTTCACAGATACGCAGTATTTT

d_call: -
j_call: TRBJ1-5
clone_size: -
v_call: TRBV4-3
cdr3_aa: CASSQDSSGSNQPQHF
cdr3_nt: TGCGCCAGCAGCCAAGATAGCAGTGGAAGCAATCAGCCCCAGCATTTT

d_call: TRBD2
j_call: TRBJ2-7
clone_size: medium-sized
v_call: TRBV3-1
cdr3_aa: CASRPAGGSYEQYF
cdr3_nt: TGTGCCAGCAGACCAGCGGGAGGGTCCTACGAGCAGTACTTC

d_call: -
j_call: TRBJ2-3
clone_size: many
v_call: TRBV5-1
cdr3_aa: CASSSGPASDTQYF
cdr3_nt: TGCGCCAGCAGTAGCGGACCGGCCTCAGATACGCAGTATTTT

d_call: -
j_call: TRBJ1-2
clone_size: few
v_call: TRBV6-1
cdr3_aa: CASSEVRKNYGYTF
cdr3_nt: TGTGCCAGCAGTGAAGTTCGGAAGAACTATGGCTACACCTTC

d_call: TRBD2
j_call: TRBJ2-1
clone_size: -
v_call: TRBV6-2/TRBV6-3
cdr3_aa: CASRVRGSHNEQFF
cdr3_nt: TGTGCCAGCAGGGTTCGCGGGAGCCACAATGAGCAGTTCTTC

d_call: -
j_call: TRBJ2-7
clone_size: -
v_call: TRBV3-1
cdr3_aa: CASSHPQRAYEQYF
cdr3_nt: TGTGCCAGCAGCCACCCCCAGCGCGCCTACGAGCAGTACTTC

d_call: -
j_call: TRBJ2-3
clone_size: -
v_call: TRBV5-1
cdr3_aa: CASSLRGGHSDGTDTQYF
cdr3_nt: TGCGCCAGCAGCTTGAGGGGGGGCCATTCAGATGGCACAGATACGCAGTATTTT

d_call: TRBD2
j_call: TRBJ2-7
clone_size: few
v_call: TRBV28
cdr3_aa: CASSVTGLGLYEQYF
cdr3_nt: TGTGCCAGCAGTGTAACGGGACTAGGGCTCTACGAGCAGTACTTC

d_call: -
j_call: TRBJ2-1
clone_size: -
v_call: TRBV28
cdr3_aa: CASSSGVRYNEQFF
cdr3_nt: TGTGCCAGCAGTTCAGGTGTCCGTTACAATGAGCAGTTCTTC

d_call: -
j_call: TRBJ1-2
clone_size: few
v_call: TRBV6-1
cdr3_aa: CASVFSDRSYGYTF
cdr3_nt: TGTGCCAGCGTGTTTTCGGACAGATCCTATGGCTACACCTTC

d_call: -
j_call: TRBJ1-1
clone_size: -
v_call: TRBV6-2/TRBV6-3
cdr3_aa: CASSYSVNTEAFF
cdr3_nt: TGTGCCAGCAGTTACTCGGTGAACACTGAAGCTTTCTTT

d_call: TRBD1
j_call: TRBJ2-7
clone_size: few
v_call: TRBV6-1
cdr3_aa: CASSPRGTLEQYF
cdr3_nt: TGTGCCAGCAGCCCCAGGGGGACACTCGAGCAGTACTTC

d_call: -
j_call: TRBJ2-5
clone_size: few
v_call: TRBV12-3/TRBV12-4
cdr3_aa: CASSFSGMGKETQYF
cdr3_nt: TGTGCCAGCAGTTTTTCTGGAATGGGTAAAGAGACCCAGTACTTC

d_call: -
j_call: TRBJ2-7
clone_size: few
v_call: TRBV2
cdr3_aa: CASSQTHYEQYF
cdr3_nt: TGTGCCAGCAGCCAGACACACTACGAGCAGTACTTC

d_call: -
j_call: TRBJ2-7
clone_size: few
v_call: TRBV28
cdr3_aa: CASSPRGRSYEQYF
cdr3_nt: TGTGCCAGCAGTCCCAGGGGTAGATCCTACGAGCAGTACTTC

d_call: -
j_call: TRBJ1-2
clone_size: many
v_call: TRBV6-2/TRBV6-3
cdr3_aa: CASSFRGPYGYTF
cdr3_nt: TGTGCCAGCAGTTTCAGAGGACCCTATGGCTACACCTTC

d_call: -
j_call: TRBJ2-3
clone_size: -
v_call: TRBV11-2
cdr3_aa: CASSLDRQQSSTDTQYF
cdr3_nt: TGTGCCAGCAGCTTAGATCGCCAGCAGTCCAGCACAGATACGCAGTATTTT

d_call: -
j_call: TRBJ2-7
clone_size: -
v_call: TRBV6-5
cdr3_aa: CASSSGGTPREQYF
cdr3_nt: TGTGCCAGCAGTTCTGGGGGGACCCCTCGCGAGCAGTACTTC

d_call: TRBD1
j_call: TRBJ1-1
clone_size: -
v_call: TRBV7-2
cdr3_aa: CASSSRETGLFEAFF
cdr3_nt: TGTGCCAGCAGCTCTCGGGAGACAGGGTTATTTGAAGCTTTCTTT